Described below is a single TCR beta chain sequence and its context. Its antigen is still unknown. The sample holds no much larger clone one base away, and base qualities are not on file. The data were taken from a study of beta chain features in type 1 diabetes (dated by TCRdb to 2016 to 2019). About the full investigation: Mean age, gender distribution, total cell number and subset yield were not different between patients and healthy donors. Across all samples, approximately 100 million sorted cells were examined, and cell number per subset correlated strongly with RNA yield. Whereas all 30 or so donors provided naive and central memory subsets, regulatory and stem cell-like memory subsets were isolated from just 8 patients and about 8 healthy donors. In the study, recently diagnosed type 1 diabetes patients and matched healthy donors were compared on the TCRB repertoires of their sorted circulating CD4+ T cell subsets.

The entire isolated RNA was reverse transcribed using the High Capacity cDNA Reverse Transcription Kit, and thus expressed TCRB transcripts were sequenced. Naive, central memory and regulatory T cell samples underwent deep immunoSEQ sequencing, averaging approximately 3.3 million total reads per sample. After sorted cells were lysed in RLT buffer, RNA was extracted with DNase-treated RNeasy Micro or Mini kits, with the choice depending on cell number. Each cell subset was processed separately to prevent cross-contamination, with patient and healthy donor samples processed together. The immunoSEQ multiplex PCR was used to amplify TCRB sequences from cDNA, generating 87-bp fragments that spanned the CDR3 region. The amplicons were sequenced using the Illumina HiSeq platform. The source study handled its data this way. PCR bias was computationally corrected using synthetic template baselines, reads within Hamming distance 2 were collapsed, and singletons that could not be merged were discarded. Reads were aligned to IMGT to assign V, D and J genes, CDR3 length, and insertions or deletions at six rearrangement sites. Within each subset, clonotype counts were normalized to sorted cell number, and only after that were true diversity and Gini coefficients computed with the tcR R package. The overlap coefficient, calculated on TCRB nucleotide sequences, was used to measure repertoire sharing. Out-of-frame TCRB sequences from naive cells were analyzed to stand in for the pre-selection repertoire. The table was pulled from immuneACCESS by TCRdb, which kept in-frame rearrangements only. Such tables lose some clones; where checked, under half of the loss comes from unresolved V genes, and the rest has no known cause. V, J and clone size were drawn from that table, and D and trimming were deduced from the DNA. In this sample the table shows under 350,000 clones, about 24% of which occur a single time. The top ten constitute approximately 0.011% of the sample.

V ends up 1 base short and J 8 bases short, with an unmatched junction base count of 4. Including cysteine and phenylalanine, the CDR3 has 13 amino acids. Only CDR3 DNA remains: 39 bases, in frame from the first base. CDR1 and CDR2 are read off the germline V gene as SGHDT and YYEEEE. Each donor gave one peripheral blood draw, approximately 110 mL on average, collected into heparinised tubes. Naive, central memory, regulatory and stem cell-like memory CD4+ T cells were sorted on a BD FACSAria II using a panel including CD45RO, CCR7, CD25, CD127, CD95 and CD27. Every sorted population had a purity above 95%. PBMCs were isolated immediately by Lymphoprep density gradient centrifugation and stained directly without culture. So that batch effects would be minimized, each experiment stained and sorted samples in pairs, pairing one healthy donor with one patient. Beyond this particular receptor, the publication reports: Shorter templates might have been favored by PCR, but patient and control samples were amplified and corrected together, so both groups would have been affected equally by any skew. Because cDNA rather than genomic DNA was sequenced, highly expressing activated cells could have been over-represented, although no difference in activation and CD3 levels was found between groups. HLA sub-analyses involved small numbers of individuals, so any influence of HLA type on TCRB rearrangement remained unresolved. Naive, central memory and regulatory TCRB repertoires appeared to be more alike among patients than among healthy donors. At VDJ recombination sites, patients with type 1 diabetes made fewer insertions and deleted more nucleotides, a pattern implying thymic rearrangement abnormalities. In all four CD4+ subsets, TCRB CDR3 length was moderately but significantly shorter in type 1 diabetes patients.

Sequencing was done on a sample of naive CD4+ T cells from blood. Explained via the paper, the cell subset or site label denotes: true naive CD4+ T cells. Rearrangement joined TRBV5-6 to TRBJ1-2; TRBD1 fits 8 bases in the junction. The clonotype originates from a woman aged 25 to 39 with type 1 diabetes. For the CDR3, the sequence is CASSLQGAGGYTF. The bases read TGTGCCAGCAGCTTGCAGGGGGCGGGGGGCTACACCTTC.